These 20 T cell receptor beta chains share one sample of origin, sequenced in a study of blood T cell repertoires in COVID-19. Assay: immunoSEQ multiplex PCR; the TCRdb copy retains only in-frame clones and omits some. This repertoire shows approximately 220,000 clones, around 91% found once; its top ten account for over 13%. The material sequenced was PBMCs or T cells enriched from blood (not recorded which). These receptors all stem from a man between 25 and 39 years old who had been exposed to COVID-19.

The chain is built from TRBV20-1 and TRBJ2-7; tentatively, D is TRBD1 (6 bases). Trimming removed 3 bases at V and 7 bases at J, with 22 bases between. There are 15 residues in the CDR3. Germline CDR1 reads DFQATT; CDR2 reads SNEGSKA (reference sequence). The CDR3 region is CSASSSVRGLEEQYF. The CDR3 DNA follows: TGCAGTGCTAGTAGTAGCGTCAGGGGTTTAGAAGAGCAGTACTTC.

The chain links TRBV19 to TRBJ2-2; D call uncertain. Trimming removed 7 bases at V and 3 bases at J, with 12 bases between. Germline V CDR1 and CDR2: LNHDA, SQIVND (reference sequence). The CDR3 extends over 14 amino acids. CDR3 nucleotide sequence: TGTGCCAGTATGCACCAGCTAGACACCGGGGAGCTGTTTTTT. Translating it yields CASMHQLDTGELFF. The variable domain in full, with the rest retrieved from reference TRBV19 and TRBJ2-2, is DGGITQSPKYLFRKEGQNVTLSCEQNLNHDAMYWYRQDPGQGLRLIYYSQIVNDFQKGDIAEGYSVSREKKESFPLTVTSAQKNPTAFYLCASMHQLDTGELFFGEGSRLTVL.

This clone was counted a few times. V gene TRBV19 combines with J gene TRBJ2-7; TRBD1 matches 8 bases. From germline, CDR1 is LNHDA and CDR2 SQIVND (reference sequence). Trimming cost V 6 bases and J 3 bases; bases outside gene matches: 7. CDR3 length: 14 residues. The CDR3 sequence: CASSRGQGFYEQYF. CDR3 bases: TGTGCCAGTAGCCGAGGACAGGGTTTCTACGAGCAGTACTTC.

This chain links TRBV5-1 with TRBJ2-2; D is unresolved. This CDR3 is 15 amino acids long. The germline V and J ends were trimmed by 1 base and 3 bases, with 10 bases remaining between them. Germline CDR1 is SGHRS and CDR2 is YFSETQ. The CDR3: CASSLHGSDTGELFF. In DNA, the CDR3 is TGCGCCAGCAGCTTGCACGGGTCGGACACCGGGGAGCTGTTTTTT.

This clone was observed a handful of times. CDR3 nucleotide sequence: TGCGCCAGCAGTGAGGACAGGGGGCTTGGAGATACGCAGTATTTT. This gives the protein CASSEDRGLGDTQYF. The chain is built from TRBV10-2 and TRBJ2-3, with 10 bases that match TRBD1. V gave up 2 bases and J gave up 5 bases; unmatched junction bases: 4. CDR3 length equals 15 residues. Germline V gives CDR1 WSHSY, CDR2 SAAADI.

This chain's CDR3 is CASSLKQGSGNTIYF. CDR3 DNA sequence: TGTGCCAGCAGCCTCAAACAGGGGTCTGGAAACACCATATATTTT. The chain links TRBV4-2 to TRBJ1-3; 7 nucleotides match TRBD1. After removal of 4 bases from V and 1 base from J, the junction contained 4 bases not matched to a gene. Per the germline V gene, CDR1 is LGHNA and CDR2 is YNFKEQ. CDR3 length: 15 residues.

This chain uses TRBV5-5 with TRBJ2-7; TRBD1 might be the D (5 bases). From germline, CDR1 is SGHKS and CDR2 YYEKEE (reference sequence). The germline V and J ends were trimmed by 2 bases and 7 bases, with 16 bases remaining between them. The CDR3 contains 14 residues. CDR3 loop: CASSLPTANQEQYF. The CDR3 coding sequence is TGTGCCAGCAGCTTACCGACAGCCAACCAAGAGCAGTACTTC.

The J gene is TRBJ2-3, the V gene TRBV7-6; weak D call: TRBD2 (7 bases). Trimming stripped 4 bases from V and 5 bases from J, with 19 bases between. The CDR3 length is 16 residues. From germline, CDR1 is SGHVS and CDR2 FNYEAQ. CDR3: CASSSGGRGFGDTQYF. As DNA, the CDR3 is TGTGCCAGCAGCTCCGGGGGGCGGGGGTTCGGAGATACGCAGTATTTT.

The CDR3 region is CASSGGTSGVLGETQYF. In DNA, the CDR3 is TGCGCCAGCAGCGGCGGGACTAGCGGGGTACTAGGGGAGACCCAGTACTTC. J is TRBJ2-5 and V is TRBV5-1; 13 nucleotides line up with TRBD2. The CDR3 totals 17 residues. The junction had 11 bases not matched to a gene; V was cut back by 4 bases and J by 5 bases. The germline V gene has CDR1 SGHRS and CDR2 YFSETQ.

The chain couples TRBV30 to TRBJ1-5; 7 bases are a match to TRBD1. V was pared by 0 bases and J by 4 bases, with 3 bases of the junction left unmatched. The germline V gene encodes CDR1 GTSNPN and CDR2 SVGIG (reference sequence). CDR3 length: 14 amino acids. Here the CDR3 reads CAWSVAGGNQPQHF. The CDR3 DNA reads TGTGCCTGGAGTGTGGCAGGGGGGAATCAGCCCCAGCATTTT. Filled out from reference TRBV30 and TRBJ1-5, the complete variable domain reads SQTIHQWPATLVQPVGSPLSLECTVEGTSNPNLYWYRQAAGRGLQLLFYSVGIGQISSEVPQNLSASRPQDRQFILSSKKLLLSDSGFYLCAWSVAGGNQPQHFGDGTRLSIL.

V is TRBV7-2 and J is TRBJ2-7, with D maybe TRBD2 (6 bases). The CDR3 length is 15 residues. The ends were cut back, 2 bases at V and 4 bases at J, with 15 bases in the middle. The germline V gene encodes CDR1 SGHTA and CDR2 FQGNSA. DNA of the CDR3: TGTGCCAGCAGCTTATTCTTGTCTAGCGAGTACGAGCAGTACTTC. Protein: CASSLFLSSEYEQYF.

The chain's CDR3 is CASSKEWRQGVTEAFF. In nucleotides, the CDR3 is TGTGCCAGCAGCAAAGAATGGCGGCAGGGCGTCACTGAAGCTTTCTTT. V is TRBV21-1 and J is TRBJ1-1; the D call TRBD1 from the table was never checked on the DNA. TRBV21-1 is noted as a pseudogene. This CDR3 comprises 16 residues.

The chain recombines TRBV4-1 with TRBJ2-5; 8 bases map to TRBD2. This CDR3 region has 15 residues. V lost 1 base, J lost 3 bases, and 4 bases stayed unmatched. Per germline, CDR1 MGHRA and CDR2 YSYEKL. CDR3 residues: CASSQAHSGEETQYF. In DNA form, the CDR3 reads TGCGCCAGCAGCCAAGCCCATAGCGGGGAAGAGACCCAGTACTTC.

The chain carries TRBV11-2 and TRBJ2-2, with D possibly being TRBD1 (6 bases). Trimming took off 5 bases at V and 5 bases at J, with 15 bases between the two ends. CDR3 length: 15 residues. The germline gives CDR1 SGHAT, CDR2 FQNNGV. The CDR3 nucleotides read TGTGCCAGCAGCCCCCGAAGGGGGTTAACCGGGGAGCTGTTTTTT. Translating it yields CASSPRRGLTGELFF.

The genes are TRBV5-6 and TRBJ1-5; D not certain. Germline V gene data show CDR1 as SGHDT and CDR2 as YYEEEE. Trimming stripped 1 base from V and 8 bases from J, with 13 bases between. The CDR3 is made up of 14 amino acids. CDR3: CASSLREGREPQHF. The CDR3 nucleotides are TGTGCCAGCAGCTTGAGAGAGGGAAGGGAGCCCCAGCATTTT.

The rearrangement joins TRBV6-1 to TRBJ1-2; 8 positions agree with TRBD1. Per germline, CDR1 MNHNS and CDR2 SASEGT. The CDR3 spans 17 residues. J gave up 7 bases and V 0 bases, and 13 bases lay outside the gene matches. DNA of the CDR3: TGTGCCAGCAGTGAAGCCACAGGGGGTGGAGGGGGAGGTGGCTACACCTTC. It specifies CASSEATGGGGGGGYTF.

V gene TRBV9 combines with J gene TRBJ1-1; TRBD1 might be the D (6 bases). Germline V lookup: CDR1 SGDLS, CDR2 YYNGEE. V lost 0 bases and J lost 2, with 17 bases in between. The CDR3 extends over 17 amino acids. The CDR3 loop reads CASSVEPLDRANTEAFF. CDR3 nucleotides: TGTGCCAGCAGCGTAGAGCCCCTGGACAGAGCTAACACTGAAGCTTTCTTT.

This rearrangement joins TRBV5-5 to TRBJ1-1; 7 nucleotides line up with TRBD1. The CDR3 totals 15 residues. Germline V lookup: CDR1 SGHKS, CDR2 YYEKEE (reference sequence). Trimming at V came to 2 bases and at J to 1 base, leaving 5 bases not matched to a gene. CDR3 nucleotides: TGTGCCAGCAGCTTTGGAGGGACAGAGAACACTGAAGCTTTCTTT. This sequence encodes CASSFGGTENTEAFF.

The table lists this clone with a count of one. V and J are TRBV4-2 and TRBJ1-3, with D tentatively TRBD1 (5 bases). The germline V and J ends were trimmed by 4 bases and 0 bases, with 16 bases remaining between them. The length of the CDR3 is 17 residues. Germline CDR1 and CDR2: LGHNA and YNFKEQ. CDR3 region: CASSPTKAGGSGNTIYF. CDR3 nucleotides: TGTGCCAGCAGCCCCACGAAAGCCGGGGGCTCTGGAAACACCATATATTTT.

The chain has TRBV6-5 and TRBJ1-2; D gene ambiguous. The CDR3 covers 12 residues. Trimming shortened V by 5 bases and J by 8 bases, and 12 bases separated the two germline ends. CDR1 and CDR2 (germline): MNHEY, SVGAGI. This CDR3 is CASSINSYGYTF. The CDR3 DNA is TGTGCCAGCAGTATAAACAGTTACGGCTACACCTTC.